Here is one T cell receptor beta chain with its context. The data are from a study of blood T cells in healthy people across ages. The V end was cut by 5 bases, the J end by 7 bases, with 7 bases between. The CDR3 has 11 residues. Germline CDR1 is SGHTA and CDR2 is FQGNSA. Alongside a J-beta primer mix, a sample-barcoded 5' primer served in a second PCR lasting about 6 to 11 cycles. TCRdb analysed the 5' RACE reads with MiXCR anew, one entry per CDR3 protein. The sample consists of about 640,000 distinct CDR3 sequences, around two fifths of them appearing once. The sample comprised blood. The TCR was taken from a man at least 80 years old in good health. The gene calls are TRBV7-2 and TRBJ2-3, with D hard to call. The CDR3 protein is CASSQVYTQYF. The CDR3 DNA reads TGTGCCAGCAGCCAAGTCTATACGCAGTATTTT.